The subject of this entry is one T cell receptor (beta chain). This sample stems from a study of blood T cell repertoires in COVID-19. Study-level information: Samples of COVID-19 (acute and convalescent) were obtained from the United States, Italy and Spain. Sources were T cells, B-cell-depleted T cells, or PBMCs; the material itself was cDNA or gDNA.

CDR3 size: 16 residues. V was trimmed by 0 bases and J by 0 bases, leaving 12 bases between them. The germline CDR1 and CDR2 sequences are SGHRS and YFSETQ. The authors' processing: Counts of nucleated cells, estimated from reference gene primer amplification, were obtained. Assay used: immunoSEQ multiplex PCR; TCRdb lists only in-frame clones, some missing. D and trimming come from the DNA, and the V and J calls and clone size come from that table. The sample has tens of thousands of clones, about four fifths seen once; the top ten hold around 47%. V is TRBV5-1 and J is TRBJ1-1; maybe TRBD1 (5 bases). Sample: peripheral blood. The TCR sequence derives from a human donor in a cohort sampled during active COVID-19. The CDR3 loop reads CASSLVGGLLNTEAFF. As DNA, the CDR3 is TGCGCCAGCAGCTTGGTGGGGGGACTGCTGAACACTGAAGCTTTCTTT.